What follows are 3 T cell receptor beta chains derived from one specimen sequenced in a study of beta chain features in type 1 diabetes. General study findings and limits: Moderately but significantly shorter TCRB CDR3s were found in Type 1 diabetes patients in all four CD4+ subsets.

Expressed TCRB transcripts got sequenced, as all isolated RNA was reverse transcribed. Data came from immunoSEQ multiplex PCR; TCRdb stores just in-frame clones and leaves some out. The sample shows about 660,000 clones, more than 12% of them seen only once. The antigens these receptors bind are not known. The sample comprised naive CD4+ T cells from blood. These receptors all come from a man younger than 35 with type 1 diabetes.

This clone was counted only a few times. The V gene is TRBV10-3, the J gene TRBJ2-1; 11 nucleotides align to TRBD2. Losses at the gene ends were 6 bases for V and 9 bases for J; bases not matched to a gene: 10. Germline V lookup: CDR1 ENHRY, CDR2 SYGVKD. CDR3 length equals 15 residues. CDR3 in amino acids: CAIRGSGLAAGEQFF. DNA of the CDR3: TGTGCCATCAGGGGTTCGGGACTAGCGGCAGGTGAGCAGTTCTTC.

This clone turned up a few times. The chain carries TRBV6-5 and TRBJ1-2; D gene unclear. Germline CDR1 MNHEY, CDR2 SVGAGI. V was clipped by 2 bases and J by 4 bases, with 11 bases between them. This CDR3 spans 14 amino acids. This chain's CDR3 is CASSYNAGFYGYTF. The CDR3 DNA is TGTGCCAGCAGTTACAACGCGGGATTCTATGGCTACACCTTC.

This clone was detected only a few times. The chain carries TRBV7-2 and TRBJ1-2; D possibly corresponds to TRBD1 (6 bases). CDR3 size: 15 residues. With 7 bases removed from V and 0 bases from J, the gap between germline ends came to 15 bases. Germline CDR1 and CDR2: SGHTA and FQGNSA. CDR3: CASTGGAITNYGYTF. In nucleotides, the CDR3 is TGTGCCAGCACCGGGGGCGCGATAACTAACTATGGCTACACCTTC.